This TCR beta chain was sequenced during a study of blood T cell repertoires in COVID-19. Study summary: Samples representing acute and convalescent COVID-19 were sourced from the United States, Italy and Spain.

Profiled with immunoSEQ multiplex PCR; TCRdb holds only in-frame clones, not every one. Of roughly 200,000 clones listed, roughly 82% are singletons. The study recruited people aged roughly 18 to 95 years across about 25 US areas. The sequence was collected from a woman aged 60 to 75 with acute COVID-19. The sequenced sample was PBMCs or T cells enriched from blood (not recorded which).

The CDR3 DNA is TGTGCCAGCTCACAAACCGGGACAGGGGGCATCGTATCGGAGCCCCAGCATTTT. This gives the protein CASSQTGTGGIVSEPQHF. The chain joins TRBV18 to TRBJ1-5; 12 nucleotides agree with TRBD1. V dropped 4 bases and J dropped 8; count of bases not matched to a gene: 15. In germline, CDR1 is KGHSH, CDR2 LQKENI. The length of the CDR3 is 18 residues.